Each of the 13 T cell receptor beta chains below was sequenced from the same sample in a study of CD8 T cells in ankylosing spondylitis. In TCRdb, the 5' RACE reads were re-called with MiXCR into one record per CDR3 protein. This sample has fewer than 250,000 distinct CDR3 sequences, with more than 25% found just once. The sample consisted of blood, either unsorted or a sorted T cell fraction (not recorded which). These receptors were obtained from a male donor with ankylosing spondylitis or in good health (not recorded which).

This clonotype showed up many times. The chain recombines TRBV12-3 or TRBV12-4 with TRBJ1-5; 8 bases line up with TRBD1. CDR3 length: 15 amino acids. Germline trimming cut 2 bases from V and 6 bases from J; bases unmatched to any gene: 6. For the CDR3, the DNA is TGTGCCAGCAGTTTATTTCAGGGGGCTGGTCAGCCCCAGCATTTT. It codes for CASSLFQGAGQPQHF.

This clonotype was found many times. The J gene is TRBJ2-3, the V gene TRBV20-1; D gene ambiguous. Germline CDR1 DFQATT, CDR2 SNEGSKA (reference sequence). V lost 5 bases and J lost 8, with 20 bases in between. The CDR3 is made up of 14 amino acids. The CDR3 DNA reads TGCAGTGCTGAAGACTCGTCAATTCGAGCTACGCAGTATTTT. Residues: CSAEDSSIRATQYF.

This sequence joins TRBV29-1 and TRBJ2-1, with 10 nucleotides matching TRBD2. The CDR3 runs to 15 residues. Looked up from germline, CDR1 is SQVTM and CDR2 is ANQGSEA. Losses at the gene ends were 0 bases for V and 2 bases for J; bases not matched to a gene: 1. CDR3 residues: CSVEDSGRPYNEQFF. The CDR3 coding sequence is TGCAGCGTTGAAGATAGCGGGAGGCCCTACAATGAGCAGTTCTTC.

Many counts were recorded for this clonotype. The chain links TRBV7-3 to TRBJ2-5; perhaps TRBD1 as D (7 bases). The CDR3 contains 15 residues. V was shortened by 0 bases and J by 5 bases, with 13 bases between the two germline ends. Germline CDR1 SGHTA, CDR2 FQGTGA. In DNA, the CDR3 is TGTGCCAGCAGCTTAACAGGAGGGGGCGGGGAGACCCAGTACTTC. This codes for CASSLTGGGGETQYF.

This clonotype was seen many times. The V and J genes are TRBV3-1 and TRBJ1-1; D is perhaps TRBD1 (5 bases). CDR1 and CDR2 from the germline V gene are LGHDT and YNNKEL (reference sequence). This CDR3 comprises 16 residues. V dropped 5 bases and J dropped 6 bases, with 22 bases sitting between them. CDR3: CASSWAGGAPVAEAFF. Written as DNA, the CDR3 is TGTGCCAGCAGCTGGGCGGGAGGGGCGCCTGTGGCTGAAGCTTTCTTT.

The rearrangement uses TRBV24-1 and TRBJ2-1; D may be TRBD2 (6 bases). Germline assignment: CDR1 KGHDR and CDR2 SFDVKD. This CDR3 has 16 residues. The V end lost 3 bases, the J end lost 0 bases, and 11 bases lay between the germline ends. The CDR3 loop is CATSDRTISSYNEQFF. CDR3 DNA sequence: TGTGCCACCAGTGATAGGACTATAAGCTCCTACAATGAGCAGTTCTTC.

The rearrangement joins TRBV28 to TRBJ1-4; D not resolved. CDR3 length: 15 residues. Looked up from germline, CDR1 is MDHEN and CDR2 is SYDVKM. V lost 6 bases and J 2 bases, leaving 13 bases between the germline ends. The CDR3: CASSLPVGTNEKLFF. The CDR3 nucleotides are TGTGCCAGCAGCCTCCCCGTAGGCACTAATGAAAAACTGTTTTTT.

This clonotype appeared many times. This chain uses TRBV20-1 with TRBJ2-5, with 8 positions matching TRBD2. Germline V gene sequence: CDR1 DFQATT, CDR2 SNEGSKA (reference sequence). The CDR3 sequence is 15 residues long. Trimming took 0 bases from V and 3 from J; bases not matched to a gene: 6. This CDR3 is CSARDPGTREETQYF. The CDR3, as DNA: TGCAGTGCTAGAGATCCCGGGACTAGGGAAGAGACCCAGTACTTC.

This chain uses TRBV6-1 with TRBJ2-7; no firm D call. This CDR3 region has 13 residues. V was shortened by 2 bases and J by 1 base, with 6 bases between the two germline ends. In germline, CDR1 is MNHNS, CDR2 SASEGT. The CDR3 is CASSERESYEQYF. CDR3 nucleotide sequence: TGTGCCAGCAGTGAAAGGGAATCCTACGAGCAGTACTTC.

This clonotype was recorded at least ten times. CDR3 coding DNA: TGTGCCAGCAGCCAAATGGTGAGCTCCTACAATGAGCAGTTCTTC. Protein sequence: CASSQMVSSYNEQFF. The chain links TRBV4-2 to TRBJ2-1; D gene uncertain. Trimming removed 2 bases from V and 0 bases from J, with 8 bases in between. From germline, CDR1 is LGHNA and CDR2 YNFKEQ. CDR3 size: 15 residues.

The chain recombines TRBV10-3 with TRBJ1-5; TRBD1 matches at 7 bases. This CDR3 region has 14 residues. Trimming removed 6 bases from V and 7 bases from J; junction bases left unmatched: 9. Germline V gene data show CDR1 as ENHRY and CDR2 as SYGVKD. CDR3 in amino acids: CAISDGQGEQPQHF. In DNA, the CDR3 is TGTGCCATCAGCGACGGCCAGGGGGAACAGCCCCAGCATTTT.

This clonotype was seen many times. J is TRBJ2-7 and V is TRBV7-2; D possibly corresponds to TRBD2 (6 bases). The CDR3 runs 16 residues. Trimming shortened V by 1 base and J by 3 bases, and 16 bases separated the two germline ends. Germline V gene sequence: CDR1 SGHTA, CDR2 FQGNSA. CDR3 protein: CASSLDGGSGYYEQYF. CDR3 in DNA: TGTGCCAGCAGCTTAGATGGAGGGTCTGGATACTACGAGCAGTACTTC.

In this sample, this clonotype turned up many times. CDR3 DNA: TGCGCCAGCAGCTCAAGGACTAAGTCCCAAGTTGTATACGAGCAGTACTTC. Its translation: CASSSRTKSQVVYEQYF. The chain carries TRBV5-1 and TRBJ2-7, with TRBD2 as a possible D gene (6 bases). The CDR3 is 17 amino acids. Germline CDR1 SGHRS, CDR2 YFSETQ. V gave up 3 bases and J gave up 4 bases, with 23 bases separating them. The variable domain in full, completed from reference TRBV5-1 and TRBJ2-7, reads KAGVTQTPRYLIKTRGQQVTLSCSPISGHRSVSWYQQTPGQGLQFLFEYFSETQRNKGNFPGRFSGRQFSNSRSEMNVSTLELGDSALYLCASSSRTKSQVVYEQYFGPGTRLTVT.